A selection of T cell receptor beta chains follows, all from one sample in a study of radiation and T cells in renal cell carcinoma. Assay used: immunoSEQ multiplex PCR; TCRdb lists only in-frame clones, some missing. This table holds tens of thousands of clones, about 86% found once. Sample: blood, taken from a patient whose treatment included radiotherapy and nephrectomy. The receptors shown here come from a woman aged 45-60 years with renal cell carcinoma. Both conserved end residues are part of each CDR3. D genes are given only for firm matches. Not every row has a clone size; where given, it reads once, few, many or a size class.

abundance	v_gene	j_gene	d_gene	CDR3aa	CDR3nt
NA	TRBV5-1	TRBJ1-5	NA	CASSLAGGQPQHF	TGCGCCAGCAGCTTGGCCGGGGGCCAGCCCCAGCATTTT
NA	TRBV7-8	TRBJ2-5	NA	CASSFRSLDLKETQYF	TGTGCCAGCAGCTTTAGATCCCTAGACTTAAAAGAGACCCAGTACTTC
once	TRBV20-1	TRBJ2-2	NA	CSAIQGGELFF	TGCAGTGCTATACAGGGCGGGGAGCTGTTTTTT
few	TRBV18	TRBJ2-7	NA	CASFTRVGQVYEQYF	TGTGCCAGCTTCACCAGAGTCGGCCAAGTCTACGAGCAGTACTTC
NA	TRBV6-1	TRBJ2-3	NA	CASSEVGRSTDTQYF	TGTGCCAGCAGTGAAGTGGGGAGATCCACAGATACGCAGTATTTT
NA	TRBV4-3	TRBJ2-1	NA	CASSPVGREQFF	TGCGCCAGCAGCCCCGTAGGGCGGGAGCAGTTCTTC
NA	TRBV28	TRBJ2-2	TRBD1	CASRRQGAGELFF	TGTGCCAGCAGAAGACAGGGGGCCGGGGAGCTGTTTTTT
NA	TRBV29-1	TRBJ2-7	NA	CSVLRAHSYEQYF	TGCAGCGTCCTCAGGGCCCACTCCTACGAGCAGTACTTC
NA	TRBV7-2	TRBJ2-7	NA	CASSLEGLHEQYF	TGTGCCAGCAGCTTAGAGGGTCTCCACGAGCAGTACTTC
NA	TRBV5-5	TRBJ2-5	NA	CASSVDYSQETQYF	TGTGCCAGCAGCGTGGACTACTCACAAGAGACCCAGTACTTC
NA	TRBV15	TRBJ2-3	NA	CATSRDLSSTDTQYF	TGTGCCACCAGCAGAGATTTGTCTTCAACAGATACGCAGTATTTT
NA	TRBV6-5	TRBJ2-1	TRBD1	CASRAGQVVGDEQFF	TGTGCCAGCAGGGCCGGACAGGTGGTGGGCGATGAGCAGTTCTTC
NA	TRBV10-3	TRBJ1-1	NA	CAISESTAMNTEAFF	TGTGCCATCAGTGAGTCTACCGCGATGAACACTGAAGCTTTCTTT
NA	TRBV14	TRBJ1-6	TRBD1	CANSTGTGDSYNSPLHF	TGTGCCAATTCGACCGGGACAGGAGACTCCTATAATTCACCCCTCCACTTT
NA	TRBV30	TRBJ1-4	NA	CAWSVRIGGSEKLFF	TGTGCCTGGAGTGTACGAATAGGGGGTTCCGAAAAACTGTTTTTT
NA	TRBV15	TRBJ1-5	NA	CATSSNTNQPQHF	TGTGCCACCAGCAGTAACACGAATCAGCCCCAGCATTTT
once	TRBV7-2	TRBJ2-2	NA	CASSPQEQTGELFF	TGTGCCAGCAGCCCCCAGGAACAAACCGGGGAGCTGTTTTTT
NA	TRBV25-1	TRBJ1-6	TRBD1	CASSGTGDSPLHF	TGTGCCAGCAGTGGGACAGGGGACTCACCCCTCCACTTT
NA	TRBV11-3	TRBJ2-7	NA	CASSLVRGHEQYF	TGTGCCAGCAGCTTAGTCAGGGGCCACGAGCAGTACTTC
NA	TRBV11-3	TRBJ1-1	NA	CASSFAPNTEAFF	TGTGCCAGCAGCTTCGCACCGAACACTGAAGCTTTCTTT
NA	TRBV5-4	TRBJ2-3	TRBD2	CASSSPRGSGNSTDTQYF	TGTGCCAGCAGCTCCCCCAGGGGTAGCGGGAACTCCACAGATACGCAGTATTTT
NA	TRBV9	TRBJ2-1	NA	CASSVGTVRGNEQFF	TGTGCCAGCAGCGTAGGGACGGTCCGCGGTAATGAGCAGTTCTTC
NA	TRBV4-1	TRBJ2-5	NA	CASSHGDTPYQETQYF	TGCGCCAGCAGCCATGGGGACACGCCTTACCAAGAGACCCAGTACTTC
NA	TRBV9	TRBJ2-2	NA	CASSLPTNTGELFF	TGTGCCAGCAGCCTCCCCACGAACACCGGGGAGCTGTTTTTT
once	TRBV6-5	TRBJ1-2	NA	CASSYSIAGNYGYTF	TGTGCCAGCAGTTACTCGATAGCCGGAAACTATGGCTACACCTTC
NA	TRBV5-1	TRBJ2-3	NA	CASGTTGHTDTQYF	TGCGCCAGCGGAACGACAGGCCACACAGATACGCAGTATTTT
once	TRBV7-2	TRBJ1-4	NA	CASSLVGQNEKLFF	TGTGCCAGCAGCTTAGTGGGCCAGAATGAAAAACTGTTTTTT
NA	TRBV19	TRBJ2-3	NA	CASSWGREGTDTQYF	TGTGCCAGTAGTTGGGGGCGTGAAGGCACAGATACGCAGTATTTT
NA	TRBV7-2	TRBJ2-3	TRBD2	CASSYGLAGSTDTQYF	TGTGCCAGCAGCTATGGACTAGCGGGGAGCACAGATACGCAGTATTTT